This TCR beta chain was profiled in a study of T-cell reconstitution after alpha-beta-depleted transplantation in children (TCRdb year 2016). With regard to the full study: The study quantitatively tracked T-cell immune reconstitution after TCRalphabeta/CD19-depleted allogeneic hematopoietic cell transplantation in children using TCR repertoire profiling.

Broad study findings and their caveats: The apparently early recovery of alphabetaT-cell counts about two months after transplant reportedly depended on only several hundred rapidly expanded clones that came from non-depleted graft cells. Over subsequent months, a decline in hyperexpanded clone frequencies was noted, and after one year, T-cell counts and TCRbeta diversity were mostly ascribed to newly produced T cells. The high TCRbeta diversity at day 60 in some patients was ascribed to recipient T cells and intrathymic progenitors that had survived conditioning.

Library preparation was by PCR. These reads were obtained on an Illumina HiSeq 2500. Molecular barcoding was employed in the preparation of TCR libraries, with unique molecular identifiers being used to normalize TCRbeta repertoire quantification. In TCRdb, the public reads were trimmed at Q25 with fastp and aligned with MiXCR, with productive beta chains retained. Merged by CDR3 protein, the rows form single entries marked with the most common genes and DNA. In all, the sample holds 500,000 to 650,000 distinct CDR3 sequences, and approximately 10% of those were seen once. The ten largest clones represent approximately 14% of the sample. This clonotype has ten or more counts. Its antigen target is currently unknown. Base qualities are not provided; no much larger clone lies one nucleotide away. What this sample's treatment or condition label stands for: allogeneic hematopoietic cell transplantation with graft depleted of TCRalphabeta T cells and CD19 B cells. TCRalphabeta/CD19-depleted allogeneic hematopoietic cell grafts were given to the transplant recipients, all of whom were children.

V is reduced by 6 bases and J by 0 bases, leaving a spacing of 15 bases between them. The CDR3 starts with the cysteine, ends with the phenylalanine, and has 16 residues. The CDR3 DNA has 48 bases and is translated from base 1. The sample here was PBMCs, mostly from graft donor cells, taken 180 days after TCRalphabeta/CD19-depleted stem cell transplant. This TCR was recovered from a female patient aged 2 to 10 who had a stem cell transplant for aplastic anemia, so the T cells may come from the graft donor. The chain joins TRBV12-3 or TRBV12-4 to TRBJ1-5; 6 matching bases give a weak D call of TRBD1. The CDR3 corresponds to CASRTGQIYSNQPQHF. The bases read TGTGCCAGCAGGACAGGACAGATTTATAGCAATCAGCCCCAGCATTTT.